This T cell receptor (beta chain) comes out of a study of cytomegalovirus exposure and HLA in healthy donors. This CDR3 is built from 13 residues. V was cut by 2 bases and J by 7 bases, with 12 bases left in between. Germline V gives CDR1 GTSNPN, CDR2 SVGIG (reference sequence). Study-level points and caveats: Equally common other TCR beta chains were less clonally expanded than HLA-associated ones, a later analysis found. For TCR beta chains, V- and J-gene trimming was later linked to a missense DCLRE1C variant.

Notes on this clone: Its target is unknown. Other DNA sequences within the sample encode an identical CDR3.

PCR amplification relied on 60 Vbeta primers (plus 13 Jbeta primers). Here immunoSEQ multiplex PCR was the method, and the copy in TCRdb shows in-frame clones only, minus some. The table records under 150,000 clones, around 85% of them present only once. The J gene is TRBJ1-5, the V gene TRBV30, with D possibly matching TRBD1 (6 bases). The source of this sequence is a boy aged 5-17 years in good health and CMV-seronegative. The sample taken for sequencing was PBMCs. CDR3 residues: CAWSLQGNQPQHF. CDR3 sequence (DNA): TGTGCCTGGAGTTTACAGGGTAACCAGCCCCAGCATTTT.